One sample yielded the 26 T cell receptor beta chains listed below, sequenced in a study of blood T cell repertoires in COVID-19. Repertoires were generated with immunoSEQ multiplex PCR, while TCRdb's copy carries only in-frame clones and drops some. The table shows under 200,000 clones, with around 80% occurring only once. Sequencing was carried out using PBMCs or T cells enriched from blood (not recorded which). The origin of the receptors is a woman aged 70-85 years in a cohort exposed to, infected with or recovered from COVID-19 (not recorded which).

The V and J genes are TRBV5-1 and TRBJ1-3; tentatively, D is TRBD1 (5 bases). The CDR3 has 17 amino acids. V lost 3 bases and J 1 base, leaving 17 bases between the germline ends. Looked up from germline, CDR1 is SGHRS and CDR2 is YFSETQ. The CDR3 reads CASSSYGGGRSGNTIYF. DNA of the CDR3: TGCGCCAGCAGCTCCTACGGGGGAGGGAGGTCTGGAAACACCATATATTTT.

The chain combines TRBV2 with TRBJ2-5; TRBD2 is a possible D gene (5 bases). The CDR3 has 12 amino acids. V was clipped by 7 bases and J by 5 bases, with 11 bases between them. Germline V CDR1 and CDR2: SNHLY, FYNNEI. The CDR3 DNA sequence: TGTGCCAGCACTCAGAGGGTGGAGACCCAGTACTTC. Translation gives CASTQRVETQYF. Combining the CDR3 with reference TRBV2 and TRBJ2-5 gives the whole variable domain EPEVTQTPSHQVTQMGQEVILRCVPISNHLYFYWYRQILGQKVEFLVSFYNNEISEKSEIFDDQFSVERPDGSNFTLKIRSTKLEDSAMYFCASTQRVETQYFGPGTRLLVL.

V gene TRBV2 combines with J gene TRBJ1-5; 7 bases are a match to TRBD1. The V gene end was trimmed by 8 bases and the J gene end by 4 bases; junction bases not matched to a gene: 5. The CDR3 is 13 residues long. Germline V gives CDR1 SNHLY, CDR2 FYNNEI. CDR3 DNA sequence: TGTGCCAGCGGGGACAGCCGGAATCAGCCCCAGCATTTT. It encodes CASGDSRNQPQHF.

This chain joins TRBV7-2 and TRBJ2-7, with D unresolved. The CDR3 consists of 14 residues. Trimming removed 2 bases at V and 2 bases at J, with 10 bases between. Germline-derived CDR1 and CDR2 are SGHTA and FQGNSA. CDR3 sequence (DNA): TGTGCCAGCAGCTTAACGGGTAAACCCTACGAGCAGTACTTC. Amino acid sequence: CASSLTGKPYEQYF.

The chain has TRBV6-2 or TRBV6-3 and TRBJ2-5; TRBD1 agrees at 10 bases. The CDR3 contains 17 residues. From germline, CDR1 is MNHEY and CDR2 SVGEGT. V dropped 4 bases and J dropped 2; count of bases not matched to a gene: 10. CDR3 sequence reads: CASSFRRTGGMQETQYF. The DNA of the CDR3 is TGTGCCAGCAGTTTCCGGCGGACAGGGGGGATGCAAGAGACCCAGTACTTC.

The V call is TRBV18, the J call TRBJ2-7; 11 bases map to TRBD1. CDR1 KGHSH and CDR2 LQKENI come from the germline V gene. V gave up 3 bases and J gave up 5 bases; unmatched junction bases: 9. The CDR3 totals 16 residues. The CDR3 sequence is CASSPGPGTGGNEQYF. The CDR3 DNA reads TGTGCCAGCTCACCGGGACCAGGGACAGGGGGGAACGAGCAGTACTTC.

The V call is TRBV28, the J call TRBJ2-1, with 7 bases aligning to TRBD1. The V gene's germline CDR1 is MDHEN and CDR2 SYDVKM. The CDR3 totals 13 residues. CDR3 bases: TGTGCTGGTGGGACAGCGAGTTACAATGAGCAGTTCTTC. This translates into CAGGTASYNEQFF.

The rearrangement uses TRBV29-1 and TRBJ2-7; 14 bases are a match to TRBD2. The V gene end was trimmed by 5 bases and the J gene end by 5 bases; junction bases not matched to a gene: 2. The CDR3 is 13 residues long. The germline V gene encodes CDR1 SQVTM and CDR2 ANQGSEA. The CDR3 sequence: CSVLGLAGDEQYF. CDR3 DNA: TGCAGCGTTTTGGGACTAGCGGGAGACGAGCAGTACTTC.

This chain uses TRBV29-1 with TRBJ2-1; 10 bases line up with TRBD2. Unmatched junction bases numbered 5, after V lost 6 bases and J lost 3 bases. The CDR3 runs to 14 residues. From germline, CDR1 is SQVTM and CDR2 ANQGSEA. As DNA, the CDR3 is TGCAGCGTAGCCACTAGCGGGGTCTACAATGAGCAGTTCTTC. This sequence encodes CSVATSGVYNEQFF.

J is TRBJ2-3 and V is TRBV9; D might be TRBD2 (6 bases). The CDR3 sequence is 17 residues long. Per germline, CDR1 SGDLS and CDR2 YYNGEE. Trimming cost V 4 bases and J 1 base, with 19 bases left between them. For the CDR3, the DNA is TGTGCCAGCAGCCCCCGGTGGAGCGGGTTAGGCACAGATACGCAGTATTTT. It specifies CASSPRWSGLGTDTQYF.

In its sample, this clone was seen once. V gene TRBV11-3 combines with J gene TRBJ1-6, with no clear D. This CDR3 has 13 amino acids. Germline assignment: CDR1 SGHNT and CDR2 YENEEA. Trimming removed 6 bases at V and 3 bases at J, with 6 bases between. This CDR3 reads CASSHYYNSPLHF. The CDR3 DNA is TGTGCCAGCAGTCACTACTATAATTCACCCCTCCACTTT.

The CDR3 sequence: CASSRDYEQYF. The CDR3 nucleotides are TGTGCCAGCAGCCGCGACTACGAGCAGTACTTC. The chain links TRBV7-9 to TRBJ2-7, with D unclear. The germline V gene has CDR1 SEHNR and CDR2 FQNEAQ (reference sequence). V dropped 5 bases and J dropped 3 bases, with 5 bases sitting between them. There are 11 residues in the CDR3.

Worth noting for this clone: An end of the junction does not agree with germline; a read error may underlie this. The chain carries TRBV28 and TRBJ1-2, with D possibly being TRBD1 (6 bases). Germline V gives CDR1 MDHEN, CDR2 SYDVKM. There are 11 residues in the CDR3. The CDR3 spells CASSLSTGLEF. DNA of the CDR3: TGTGCCAGCAGTTTAAGTACAGGGCTTGAGTTC.

The CDR3 DNA reads as TGTGCTAGTGCCCCTAGTGGGGGCGGAGAGACCCAGTACTTC. Protein product: CASAPSGGGETQYF. The chain couples TRBV12-5 to TRBJ2-5; a weak D match, TRBD1 (6 bases). Germline V gene sequence: CDR1 LGHNT, CDR2 FRNRAP. The CDR3 runs 14 residues. Trimming took 7 bases from V and 4 from J, leaving 16 bases between them.

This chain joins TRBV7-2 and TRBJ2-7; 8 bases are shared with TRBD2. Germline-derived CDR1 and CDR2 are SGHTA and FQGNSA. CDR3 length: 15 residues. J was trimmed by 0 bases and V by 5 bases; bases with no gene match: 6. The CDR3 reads CASSPRGTSSYEQYF. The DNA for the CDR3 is TGTGCCAGCAGCCCAAGGGGGACTAGCTCCTACGAGCAGTACTTC.

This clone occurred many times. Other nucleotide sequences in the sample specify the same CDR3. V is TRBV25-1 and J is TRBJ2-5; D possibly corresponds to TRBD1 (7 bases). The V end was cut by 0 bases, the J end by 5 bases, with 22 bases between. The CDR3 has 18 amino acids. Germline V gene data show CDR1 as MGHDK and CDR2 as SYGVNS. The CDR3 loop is CASSEYRGRGPGGETQYF. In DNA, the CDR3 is TGTGCCAGCAGTGAATATCGCGGTCGGGGCCCAGGGGGGGAGACCCAGTACTTC.

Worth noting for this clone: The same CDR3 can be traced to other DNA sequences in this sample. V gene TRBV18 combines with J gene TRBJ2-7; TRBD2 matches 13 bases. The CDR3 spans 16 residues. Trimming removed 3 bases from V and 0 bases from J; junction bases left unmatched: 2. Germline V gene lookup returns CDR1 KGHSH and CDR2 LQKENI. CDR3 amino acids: CASSPGLAGSSYEQYF. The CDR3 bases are TGTGCCAGCTCACCGGGACTAGCGGGAAGCTCCTACGAGCAGTACTTC.

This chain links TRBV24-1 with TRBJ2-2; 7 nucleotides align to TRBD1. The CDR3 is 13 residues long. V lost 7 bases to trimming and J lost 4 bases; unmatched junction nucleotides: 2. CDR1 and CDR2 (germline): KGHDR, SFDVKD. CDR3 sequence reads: CATSGTATGELFF. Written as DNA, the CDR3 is TGTGCCACCAGCGGGACAGCCACCGGGGAGCTGTTTTTT.

The CDR3 spells CASSPGTGGHNEQFF. CDR3 DNA sequence: TGTGCCAGCTCACCGGGGACAGGGGGGCACAATGAGCAGTTCTTC. This sequence joins TRBV18 and TRBJ2-1, with TRBD1 matching over 11 bases. J lost 5 bases, V lost 3 bases, and 3 bases had no gene match. The germline V gene has CDR1 KGHSH and CDR2 LQKENI. This CDR3 spans 15 amino acids. Using reference TRBV18 and TRBJ2-1 for the parts outside the CDR3, the full variable domain is NAGVMQNPRHLVRRRGQEARLRCSPMKGHSHVYWYRQLPEEGLKFMVYLQKENIIDESGMPKERFSAEFPKEGPSILRIQQVVRGDSAAYFCASSPGTGGHNEQFFGPGTRLTVL.

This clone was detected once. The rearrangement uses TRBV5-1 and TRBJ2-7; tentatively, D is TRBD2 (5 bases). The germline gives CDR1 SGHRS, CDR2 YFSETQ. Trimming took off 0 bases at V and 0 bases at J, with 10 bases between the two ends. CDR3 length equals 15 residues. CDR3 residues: CASSLAEGSSYEQYF. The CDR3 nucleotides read TGCGCCAGCAGCTTGGCCGAGGGTAGCTCCTACGAGCAGTACTTC.

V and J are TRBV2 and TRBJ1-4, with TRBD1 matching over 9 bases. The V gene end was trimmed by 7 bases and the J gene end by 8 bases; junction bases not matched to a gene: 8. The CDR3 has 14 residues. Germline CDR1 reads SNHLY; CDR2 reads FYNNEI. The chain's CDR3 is CASTRDRVWEKLFF. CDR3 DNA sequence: TGTGCCAGCACCCGGGACAGGGTTTGGGAAAAACTGTTTTTT.

CDR3 protein: CASSYAGGYGYTF. As DNA, the CDR3 is TGTGCCAGCAGTTACGCAGGGGGCTATGGCTACACCTTC. The V call is TRBV6-5, the J call TRBJ1-2, with 7 bases identical to TRBD1. Germline CDR1 reads MNHEY; CDR2 reads SVGAGI. The CDR3 contains 13 residues. The trim removed 2 bases at V and 4 bases at J, leaving 1 base unmatched.

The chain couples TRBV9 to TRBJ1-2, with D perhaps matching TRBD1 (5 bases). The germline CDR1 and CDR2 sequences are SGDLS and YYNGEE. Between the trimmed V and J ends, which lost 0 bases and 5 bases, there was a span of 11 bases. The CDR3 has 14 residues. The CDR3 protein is CASSVEPGQYGYTF. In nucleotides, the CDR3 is TGTGCCAGCAGCGTAGAGCCAGGGCAATATGGCTACACCTTC.

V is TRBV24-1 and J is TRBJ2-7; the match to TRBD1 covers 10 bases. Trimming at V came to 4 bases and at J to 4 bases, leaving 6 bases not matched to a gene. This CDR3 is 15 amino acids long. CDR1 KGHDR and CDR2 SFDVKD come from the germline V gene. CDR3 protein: CATSDWTGGIYEQYF. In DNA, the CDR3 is TGTGCCACCAGTGACTGGACAGGGGGAATATACGAGCAGTACTTC.

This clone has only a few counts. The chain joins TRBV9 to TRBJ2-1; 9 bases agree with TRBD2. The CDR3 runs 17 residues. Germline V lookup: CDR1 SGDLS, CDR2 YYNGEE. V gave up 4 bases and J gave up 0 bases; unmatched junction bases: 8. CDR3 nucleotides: TGTGCCAGCAGCCCAACCCTAGCGGGAAACTCCTACAATGAGCAGTTCTTC. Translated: CASSPTLAGNSYNEQFF.

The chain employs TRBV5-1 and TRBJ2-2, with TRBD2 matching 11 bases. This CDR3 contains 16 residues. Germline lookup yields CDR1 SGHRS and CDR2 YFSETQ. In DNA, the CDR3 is TGCGCTTCCAGCACCAATAGCGGGAGGGCCTCCGGGGAGCTGTTTTTT. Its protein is CASSTNSGRASGELFF.